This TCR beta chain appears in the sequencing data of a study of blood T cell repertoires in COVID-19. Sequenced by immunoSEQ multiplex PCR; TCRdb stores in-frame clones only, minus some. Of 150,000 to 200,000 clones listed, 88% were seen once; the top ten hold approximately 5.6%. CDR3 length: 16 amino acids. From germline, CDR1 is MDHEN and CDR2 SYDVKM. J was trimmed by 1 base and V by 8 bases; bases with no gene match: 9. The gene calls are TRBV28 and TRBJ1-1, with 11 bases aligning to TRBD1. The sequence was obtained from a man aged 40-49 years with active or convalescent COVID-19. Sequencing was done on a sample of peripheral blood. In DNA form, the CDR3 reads TGTGCCAGCGGCCGGGACAGGGGGGGTAAGAACACTGAAGCTTTCTTT. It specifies CASGRDRGGKNTEAFF. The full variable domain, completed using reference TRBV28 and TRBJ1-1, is DVKVTQSSRYLVKRTGEKVFLECVQDMDHENMFWYRQDPGLGLRLIYFSYDVKMKEKGDIPEGYSVSREKKERFSLILESASTNQTSMYLCASGRDRGGKNTEAFFGQGTRLTVV.